This T cell receptor beta chain was obtained from a study of blood T cells in healthy people across ages. The overall study: About one barcoded beta molecule per two T cells was the capture yield of template switching. Study-wide points: Roughly linear age-related decline in beta diversity appeared, significant by age 40. Researchers judged that diversity estimates from one million T cells fell short of true values.

The V end lost 6 bases, the J end lost 4 bases, and 24 bases lay between the germline ends. In germline, CDR1 is MGHRA, CDR2 YSYEKL. The CDR3 contains 17 residues. A sample-barcoded 5' primer and a J-beta primer mix were used in a second PCR of roughly 6 to 11 cycles. TCRdb reanalysed the 5' RACE reads using MiXCR and keeps one entry per CDR3 protein. This sample yields 1.8 million or so distinct CDR3 sequences, of which roughly two fifths are seen a single time; about 23% belongs to the top ten. For this clonotype: The antigen is not known.

Isolated PBMCs totaled at least 7 million in each sample. The sample taken for sequencing was blood. The rearrangement links TRBV4-1 to TRBJ1-2, with D possibly being TRBD1 (6 bases). The receptor was isolated from a human donor in good health. This CDR3 is CASRLTRGGRESYGYTF. Here the CDR3 DNA reads TGCGCCAGCAGGCTCACGAGAGGGGGTCGGGAGTCCTATGGCTACACCTTC.